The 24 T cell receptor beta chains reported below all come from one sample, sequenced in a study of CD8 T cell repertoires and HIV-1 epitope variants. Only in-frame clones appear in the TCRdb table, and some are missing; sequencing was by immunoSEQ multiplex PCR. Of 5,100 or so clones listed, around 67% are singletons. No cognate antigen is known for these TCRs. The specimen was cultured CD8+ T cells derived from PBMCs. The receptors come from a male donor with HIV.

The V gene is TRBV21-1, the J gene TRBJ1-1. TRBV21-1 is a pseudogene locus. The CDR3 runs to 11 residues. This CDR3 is CASSRGTEAFF. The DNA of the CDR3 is TGTGCCAGCAGTAGAGGCACTGAAGCTTTCTTT.

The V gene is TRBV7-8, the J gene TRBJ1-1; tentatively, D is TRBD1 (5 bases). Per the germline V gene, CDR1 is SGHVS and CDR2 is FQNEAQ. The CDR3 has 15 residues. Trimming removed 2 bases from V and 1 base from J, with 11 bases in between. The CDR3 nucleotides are TGTGCCAGCAGCTTAACTTCTACAGGGAACACTGAAGCTTTCTTT. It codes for CASSLTSTGNTEAFF.

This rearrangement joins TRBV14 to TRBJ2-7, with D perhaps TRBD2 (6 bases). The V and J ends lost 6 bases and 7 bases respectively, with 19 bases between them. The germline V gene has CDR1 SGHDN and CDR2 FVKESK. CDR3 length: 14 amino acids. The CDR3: CASSPTSSHREQYF. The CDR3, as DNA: TGTGCCAGCAGTCCTACTAGCTCCCACCGGGAGCAGTACTTC.

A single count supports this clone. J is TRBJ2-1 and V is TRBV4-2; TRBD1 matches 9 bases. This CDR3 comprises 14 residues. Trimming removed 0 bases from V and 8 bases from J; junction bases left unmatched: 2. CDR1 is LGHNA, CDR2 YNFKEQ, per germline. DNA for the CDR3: TGTGCCAGCAGCCAAGAGGACAGGGGATATGAGCAGTTCTTC. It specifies CASSQEDRGYEQFF.

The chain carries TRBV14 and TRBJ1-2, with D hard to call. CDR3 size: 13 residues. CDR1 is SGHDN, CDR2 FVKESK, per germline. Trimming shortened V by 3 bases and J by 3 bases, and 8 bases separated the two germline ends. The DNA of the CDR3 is TGTGCCAGCAGCCAGAGGACGGACTATGGCTACACCTTC. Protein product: CASSQRTDYGYTF.

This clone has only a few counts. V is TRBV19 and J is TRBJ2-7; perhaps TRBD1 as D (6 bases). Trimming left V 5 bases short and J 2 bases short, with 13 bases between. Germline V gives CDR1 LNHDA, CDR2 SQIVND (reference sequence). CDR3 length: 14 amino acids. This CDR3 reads CASSPPGQTYEQYF. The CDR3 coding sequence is TGTGCCAGTAGTCCTCCGGGACAAACCTACGAGCAGTACTTC. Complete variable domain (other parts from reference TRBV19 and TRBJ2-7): DGGITQSPKYLFRKEGQNVTLSCEQNLNHDAMYWYRQDPGQGLRLIYYSQIVNDFQKGDIAEGYSVSREKKESFPLTVTSAQKNPTAFYLCASSPPGQTYEQYFGPGTRLTVT.

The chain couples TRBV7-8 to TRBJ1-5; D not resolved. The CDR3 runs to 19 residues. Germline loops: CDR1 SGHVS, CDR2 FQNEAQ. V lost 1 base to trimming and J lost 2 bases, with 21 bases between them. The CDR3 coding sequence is TGTGCCAGCAGCTTAGAAGCAGTTACCTCCCGTCAAGGCAATCAGCCCCAGCATTTT. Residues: CASSLEAVTSRQGNQPQHF.

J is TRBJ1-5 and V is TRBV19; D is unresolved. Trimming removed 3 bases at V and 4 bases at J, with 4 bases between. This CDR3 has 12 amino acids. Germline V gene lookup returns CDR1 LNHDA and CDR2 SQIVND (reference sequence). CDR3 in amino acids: CASSILNQPQHF. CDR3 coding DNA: TGTGCCAGTAGTATCTTGAATCAGCCCCAGCATTTT.

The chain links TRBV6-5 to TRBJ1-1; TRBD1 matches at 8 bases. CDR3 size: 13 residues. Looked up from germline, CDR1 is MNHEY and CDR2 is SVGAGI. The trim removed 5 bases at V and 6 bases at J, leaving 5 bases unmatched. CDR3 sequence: CASSVGQGAEAFF. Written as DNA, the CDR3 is TGTGCCAGCAGTGTTGGACAGGGCGCTGAAGCTTTCTTT.

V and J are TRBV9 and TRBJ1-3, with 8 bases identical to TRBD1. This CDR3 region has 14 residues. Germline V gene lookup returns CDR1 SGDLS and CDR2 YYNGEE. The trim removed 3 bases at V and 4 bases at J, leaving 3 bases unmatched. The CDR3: CASSGTGTGNTIYF. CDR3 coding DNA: TGTGCCAGCAGCGGGACAGGGACGGGAAACACCATATATTTT.

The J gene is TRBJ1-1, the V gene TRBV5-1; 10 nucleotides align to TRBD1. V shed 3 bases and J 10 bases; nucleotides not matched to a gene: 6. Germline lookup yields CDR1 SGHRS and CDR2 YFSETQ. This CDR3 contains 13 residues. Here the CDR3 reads CASSSGTGDVAFF. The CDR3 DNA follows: TGCGCCAGCAGCTCCGGGACAGGGGATGTAGCTTTCTTT.

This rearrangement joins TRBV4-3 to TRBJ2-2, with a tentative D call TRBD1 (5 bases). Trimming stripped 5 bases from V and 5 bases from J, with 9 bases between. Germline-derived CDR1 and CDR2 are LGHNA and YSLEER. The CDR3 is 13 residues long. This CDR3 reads CASSKTVTGELFF. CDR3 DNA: TGCGCCAGCAGCAAGACAGTTACCGGGGAGCTGTTTTTT.

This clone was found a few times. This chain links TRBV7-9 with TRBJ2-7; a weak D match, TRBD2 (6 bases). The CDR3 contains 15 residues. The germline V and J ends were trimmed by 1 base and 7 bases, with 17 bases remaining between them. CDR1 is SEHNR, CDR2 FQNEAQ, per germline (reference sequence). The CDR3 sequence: CASSLDGGKMQEQYF. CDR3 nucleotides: TGTGCCAGCAGCTTAGATGGCGGGAAAATGCAAGAGCAGTACTTC.

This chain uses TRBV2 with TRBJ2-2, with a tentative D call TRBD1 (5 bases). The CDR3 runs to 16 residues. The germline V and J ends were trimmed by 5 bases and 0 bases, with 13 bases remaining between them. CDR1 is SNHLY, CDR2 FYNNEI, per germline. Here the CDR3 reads CASSFTGETNTGELFF. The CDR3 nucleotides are TGTGCCAGCAGTTTTACAGGCGAAACGAACACCGGGGAGCTGTTTTTT.

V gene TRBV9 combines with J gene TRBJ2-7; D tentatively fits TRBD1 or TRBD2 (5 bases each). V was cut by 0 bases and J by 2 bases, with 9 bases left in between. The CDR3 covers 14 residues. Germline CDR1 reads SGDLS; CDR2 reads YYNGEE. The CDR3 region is CASSVDGGPYEQYF. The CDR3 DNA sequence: TGTGCCAGCAGCGTAGATGGGGGACCCTACGAGCAGTACTTC.

The CDR3 is CASSTDGSYEQYF. CDR3 in DNA: TGTGCCAGTAGTACGGACGGCTCCTACGAGCAGTACTTC. The chain is built from TRBV19 and TRBJ2-5; D is undetermined. The tail of the sequence fits TRBJ2-7 better, so the J call may be wrong. Germline V gives CDR1 LNHDA, CDR2 SQIVND (reference sequence). The CDR3 totals 13 residues.

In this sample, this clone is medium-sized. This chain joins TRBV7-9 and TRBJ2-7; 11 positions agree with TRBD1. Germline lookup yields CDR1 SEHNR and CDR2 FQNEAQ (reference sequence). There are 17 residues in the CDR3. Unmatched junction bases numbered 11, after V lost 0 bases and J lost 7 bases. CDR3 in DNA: TGTGCCAGCAGCTTAGCAGGACTAGGACAGGGGGCTTATGAGCAGTACTTC. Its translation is CASSLAGLGQGAYEQYF.

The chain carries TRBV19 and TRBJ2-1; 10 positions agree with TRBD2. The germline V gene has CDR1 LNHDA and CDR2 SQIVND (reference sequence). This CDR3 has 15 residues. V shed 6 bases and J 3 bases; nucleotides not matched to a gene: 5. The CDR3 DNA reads TGTGCCAGTAGGCCCCCTAGCGGGAGCTACAATGAGCAGTTCTTC. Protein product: CASRPPSGSYNEQFF.

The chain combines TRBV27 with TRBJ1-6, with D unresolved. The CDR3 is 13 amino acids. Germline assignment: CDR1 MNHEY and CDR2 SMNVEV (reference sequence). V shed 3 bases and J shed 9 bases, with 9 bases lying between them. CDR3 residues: CASSLGFSSPLHF. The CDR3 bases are TGTGCCAGCAGTTTGGGGTTTTCTTCACCCCTCCACTTT.

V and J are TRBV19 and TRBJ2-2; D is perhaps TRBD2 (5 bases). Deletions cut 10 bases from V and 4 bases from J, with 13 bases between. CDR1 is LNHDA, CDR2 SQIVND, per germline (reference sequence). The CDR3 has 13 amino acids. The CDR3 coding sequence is TGTGCCACCGGACTTGTTCTCACCGGGGAGCTGTTTTTT. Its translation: CATGLVLTGELFF.

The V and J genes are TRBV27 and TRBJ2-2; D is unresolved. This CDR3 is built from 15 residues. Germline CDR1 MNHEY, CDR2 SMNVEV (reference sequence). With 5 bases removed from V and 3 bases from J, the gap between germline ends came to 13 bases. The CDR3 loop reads CASSPVGSDTGELFF. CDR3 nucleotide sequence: TGTGCCAGCAGTCCCGTTGGGTCTGACACCGGGGAGCTGTTTTTT.

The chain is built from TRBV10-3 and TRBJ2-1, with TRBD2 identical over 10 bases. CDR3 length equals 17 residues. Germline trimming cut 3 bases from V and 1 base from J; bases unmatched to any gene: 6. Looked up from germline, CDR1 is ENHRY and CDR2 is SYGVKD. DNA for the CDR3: TGTGCCATCAGTGAAGCGGGAGGGTCCCCGTCCTACAATGAGCAGTTCTTC. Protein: CAISEAGGSPSYNEQFF.

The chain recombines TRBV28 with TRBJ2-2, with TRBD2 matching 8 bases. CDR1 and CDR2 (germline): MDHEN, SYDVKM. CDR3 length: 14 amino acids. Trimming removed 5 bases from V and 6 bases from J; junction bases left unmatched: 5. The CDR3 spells CASSRLATAGELFF. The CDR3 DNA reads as TGTGCCAGCAGTCGACTAGCGACGGCCGGGGAGCTGTTTTTT.

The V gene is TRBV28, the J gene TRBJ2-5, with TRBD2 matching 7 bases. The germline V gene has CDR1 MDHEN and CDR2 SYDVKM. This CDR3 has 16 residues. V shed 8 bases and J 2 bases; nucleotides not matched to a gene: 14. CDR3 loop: CASVSPSGHVQETQYF. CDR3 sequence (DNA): TGTGCCAGCGTTAGTCCTAGCGGCCACGTTCAAGAGACCCAGTACTTC.